This T cell receptor beta chain originates from a study of T cell responses to AZD1222 COVID-19 vaccine. Study results and limitations: Reports say nearly half of spike-specific TCRs go after unmutated variant regions.

About this clone: Its antigen is unidentified.

Profiling relied on immunoSEQ multiplex PCR, and the TCRdb table lists in-frame clones only, not all of them. The table records fewer than 140,000 clones, 90% of them present only once. Germline V gene lookup returns CDR1 SGHTA and CDR2 FQGNSA. Trimming removed 7 bases at V and 2 bases at J, with 18 bases between. This CDR3 is 15 amino acids long. This TCR derives from an adult who received the AZD1222 COVID-19 vaccine. The starting material was peripheral blood, obtained 28 days after the second AZD1222 dose. The chain is built from TRBV7-2 and TRBJ2-7; the D is unclear. Here the CDR3 DNA reads TGTGCCAGCACCTCCCAGGTAGGCGGCACCTACGAGCAGTACTTC. This codes for CASTSQVGGTYEQYF.